This TCR beta chain was observed in a study of beta chain features in type 1 diabetes. Looked up from germline, CDR1 is SNHLY and CDR2 is FYNNEI. This CDR3 spans 15 amino acids. The V end lost 1 base, the J end lost 2 bases, and 12 bases lay between the germline ends. All of the isolated RNA was reverse transcribed, so expressed TCRB transcripts were sequenced. About 3.57 million reads, on average, came from each naive, central memory and regulatory T cell sample. Data came from immunoSEQ multiplex PCR; TCRdb stores just in-frame clones and leaves some out. The table lists tens of thousands of clones, just over 50% of them singletons.

The V and J genes are TRBV2 and TRBJ2-7; tentative D call: TRBD2 (6 bases). Sequences were obtained from Tregs from blood. This clonotype was obtained from a woman aged 18-29 years in good health. The CDR3 region has the DNA TGTGCCAGCAGTGAAGAAAAGGGAGGCCCCTACGAGCAGTACTTC. Residues: CASSEEKGGPYEQYF.